This entry lists 14 T cell receptor beta chains sequenced from one sample in a study. Via MiXCR, TCRdb re-called the RT-PCR reads, giving one row per CDR3 protein. Among hundreds of thousands of distinct CDR3 sequences listed, around 14% were seen once. Specimen: memory CD4+ T cells from blood. The receptors were gathered from a female donor in good health, serving as a healthy control.

The chain uses TRBV7-8 and TRBJ1-1, with a tentative D call TRBD1 (5 bases). The CDR3 loop spans 13 amino acids. V was clipped by 3 bases and J by 5 bases, with 10 bases between them. Per the germline V gene, CDR1 is SGHVS and CDR2 is FQNEAQ. CDR3 coding DNA: TGTGCCAGCAGCTTGGGACCTCGTACTGAAGCTTTCTTT. Protein product: CASSLGPRTEAFF.

This clonotype was observed a few times. J is TRBJ2-3 and V is TRBV20-1; 14 positions match TRBD2. V lost 6 bases, J lost 0 bases, and 2 bases stayed unmatched. The CDR3 is 15 amino acids. The V gene's germline CDR1 is DFQATT and CDR2 SNEGSKA (reference sequence). CDR3 amino acids: CSARLAGGSTDTQYF. The CDR3 DNA reads TGCAGTGCAAGACTAGCGGGAGGGAGCACAGATACGCAGTATTTT.

This chain uses TRBV4-1 with TRBJ2-7; 7 bases agree with TRBD1. Unmatched junction bases numbered 7, after V lost 3 bases and J lost 2 bases. The CDR3 runs to 15 residues. CDR1 and CDR2 (germline): MGHRA, YSYEKL. The CDR3 region has the DNA TGCGCCAGCAGCCACCCTGACAGGGTAGCCTACGAGCAGTACTTC. Protein product: CASSHPDRVAYEQYF.

This clonotype came up a few times. The chain is built from TRBV27 and TRBJ2-1; D not certain. The CDR3 runs to 16 residues. CDR1 MNHEY and CDR2 SMNVEV come from the germline V gene (reference sequence). The V end was cut by 1 base, the J end by 2 bases, with 12 bases between. CDR3 sequence: CASSLFGRETYNEQFF. The CDR3 DNA follows: TGTGCCAGCAGTTTATTTGGCCGAGAGACCTACAATGAGCAGTTCTTC.

This clonotype occurred a few times. The chain carries TRBV5-1 and TRBJ1-2; D is unresolved. Germline CDR1 is SGHRS and CDR2 is YFSETQ. The CDR3 has 14 amino acids. V was clipped by 2 bases and J by 4 bases, with 12 bases between them. CDR3 in amino acids: CASSLDSVGYGYTF. The CDR3 nucleotides read TGCGCCAGCAGCTTAGATTCCGTAGGCTATGGCTACACCTTC.

The chain employs TRBV25-1 and TRBJ2-7; D perhaps matches TRBD2 (6 bases). V was clipped by 3 bases and J by 2 bases, with 14 bases between them. CDR1 and CDR2 (germline): MGHDK, SYGVNS. The CDR3 contains 15 residues. CDR3 nucleotide sequence: TGTGCCAGCAGTGAGGGGCCGGGGGTTCCCTACGAGCAGTACTTC. This encodes CASSEGPGVPYEQYF.

At least ten counts were recorded for this clonotype. The chain uses TRBV20-1 and TRBJ2-2; possibly TRBD2 for D (7 bases). Germline-derived CDR1 and CDR2 are DFQATT and SNEGSKA (reference sequence). This CDR3 contains 17 residues. V lost 3 bases and J lost 0, with 17 bases in between. The CDR3 loop reads CSARGAGSGTNTGELFF. The CDR3 DNA sequence: TGCAGTGCTAGGGGGGCAGGGAGCGGGACGAACACCGGGGAGCTGTTTTTT.

The gene calls are TRBV7-2 and TRBJ2-7, with D possibly being TRBD1 (6 bases). V was pared by 6 bases and J by 6 bases, with 18 bases between. The CDR3 runs to 14 residues. In germline, CDR1 is SGHTA, CDR2 FQGNSA. Here the CDR3 reads CASSSRGSLGEQYF. Here the CDR3 DNA reads TGTGCCAGCAGTTCCAGGGGTTCGTTGGGCGAGCAGTACTTC.

This clonotype was seen ten or more times. CDR3 amino acids: CASSGIQGNEQFF. CDR3 nucleotides: TGCGCCAGCAGCGGCATACAGGGGAATGAGCAGTTCTTC. The genes are TRBV5-1 and TRBJ2-1; 7 nucleotides line up with TRBD1. Germline V gene data show CDR1 as SGHRS and CDR2 as YFSETQ. The CDR3 extends over 13 amino acids. Losses at the gene ends were 4 bases for V and 7 bases for J; bases not matched to a gene: 5.

This clonotype was recorded a few times. The rearrangement joins TRBV5-1 to TRBJ2-3; D unresolved. The CDR3 is 14 residues long. CDR1 and CDR2 (germline): SGHRS, YFSETQ. V was trimmed by 1 base and J by 2 bases, leaving 8 bases between them. The CDR3 loop reads CASSLYANTDTQYF. The CDR3 DNA is TGCGCCAGCAGCTTGTATGCCAACACAGATACGCAGTATTTT. Full variable domain (outside the CDR3, taken from reference TRBV5-1 and TRBJ2-3): KAGVTQTPRYLIKTRGQQVTLSCSPISGHRSVSWYQQTPGQGLQFLFEYFSETQRNKGNFPGRFSGRQFSNSRSEMNVSTLELGDSALYLCASSLYANTDTQYFGPGTRLTVL.

The J gene is TRBJ1-6, the V gene TRBV3-1; tentatively, D is TRBD1 (5 bases). Germline loops: CDR1 LGHDT, CDR2 YNNKEL (reference sequence). CDR3 length: 14 residues. The ends were cut back, 3 bases at V and 8 bases at J, with 11 bases in the middle. In nucleotides, the CDR3 is TGTGCCAGCAGCCACAGGGAGTCGCATTCACCCCTCCACTTT. Its translation is CASSHRESHSPLHF. The full variable domain, completed using reference TRBV3-1 and TRBJ1-6, is DTAVSQTPKYLVTQMGNDKSIKCEQNLGHDTMYWYKQDSKKFLKIMFSYNNKELIINETVPNRFSPKSPDKAHLNLHINSLELGDSAVYFCASSHRESHSPLHFGNGTRLTVT.

This clonotype appeared many times. The V gene is TRBV20-1, the J gene TRBJ1-2, with D uncertain. This CDR3 is built from 8 residues. Trimming stripped 8 bases from V and 8 bases from J, with 6 bases between. Germline V CDR1 and CDR2: DFQATT, SNEGSKA (reference sequence). The CDR3 region is CSSVGYTF. The CDR3 nucleotides are TGCAGTTCAGTGGGCTACACCTTC.

This clonotype was detected only a few times. The rearrangement joins TRBV24-1 to TRBJ1-5; D remains unclear. The CDR3 runs to 19 residues. Germline CDR1 reads KGHDR; CDR2 reads SFDVKD. With 10 bases removed from V and 2 bases from J, the gap between germline ends came to 29 bases. Here the CDR3 DNA reads TGTGCCACTCGCTCTTTCCTGGCCCTCACGCGACCGCGCAATCAGCCCCAGCATTTT. It is translated as CATRSFLALTRPRNQPQHF.

The chain carries TRBV12-3 or TRBV12-4 and TRBJ2-7; TRBD2 agrees at 10 bases. J was trimmed by 2 bases and V by 3 bases; bases with no gene match: 4. This CDR3 region has 15 residues. The CDR3 nucleotides are TGTGCCAGCAGTTTGGAGCGGGGGGGGACCTACGAGCAGTACTTC. It translates to CASSLERGGTYEQYF.